This T cell receptor (beta chain) appears in the sequencing data of a study of preoperative IRX-2 immunotherapy in early breast cancer. Some clones are missing from TCRdb's copy, which holds only in-frame ones; the method was immunoSEQ multiplex PCR. The sample carries some 35,000 clones, roughly 80% recorded once. Treatment given: preoperative locoregional IRX-2 cytokine immunotherapy. This phase Ib study tested locoregional IRX-2 cytokine immunotherapy given before surgery. The source material was lymph node tissue, sampled after IRX-2 immunotherapy. The clonotype originates from a human donor with breast cancer.

The CDR3 coding sequence is TGTGCCAGCTCCCTACTACAGGGGAACACTGAAGCTTTCTTT. Its translation is CASSLLQGNTEAFF. This chain connects TRBV18 to TRBJ1-1; a possible D gene is TRBD1 (6 bases). CDR1 is KGHSH and CDR2 is LQKENI in the germline V gene. CDR3 length: 14 amino acids. V lost 6 bases, J lost 1 base, and 12 bases lay in between.